A single sample gave rise to the 22 T cell receptor beta chains below, sequenced in a study of blood T cell repertoires in COVID-19. Measured with immunoSEQ multiplex PCR; TCRdb has only the in-frame clones, and not every one. The profile shows more than 110,000 clones, 88% of them singletons. Input material: peripheral blood. These receptors were collected from a man aged 50-60 years with active or convalescent COVID-19.

V usage is TRBV13 and J usage is TRBJ2-2; 10 nucleotides line up with TRBD2. Germline CDR1 reads PRHDT; CDR2 reads FYEKMQ (reference sequence). With V trimmed by 5 bases and J by 0 bases, 6 bases remained unmatched. The CDR3 spans 17 residues. The CDR3 spells CASSLGLAVTNTGELFF. CDR3 DNA sequence: TGTGCCAGCAGCCTCGGACTAGCGGTTACGAACACCGGGGAGCTGTTTTTT.

The V and J genes are TRBV10-3 and TRBJ2-1; TRBD1 matches at 11 bases. The CDR3 contains 19 residues. V lost 2 bases, J lost 0 bases, and 9 bases stayed unmatched. The germline CDR1 and CDR2 sequences are ENHRY and SYGVKD. The DNA of the CDR3 is TGTGCCATCAGTGAGCACCGGGACAGGGGGGTGAGCTCCTACAATGAGCAGTTCTTC. Protein: CAISEHRDRGVSSYNEQFF.

The chain has TRBV29-1 and TRBJ2-5; TRBD1 agrees at 10 bases. There are 15 residues in the CDR3. The V gene's germline CDR1 is SQVTM and CDR2 ANQGSEA. J lost 4 bases, V lost 6 bases, and 11 bases had no gene match. The CDR3 is CSVRAGTGVRETQYF. CDR3 nucleotide sequence: TGCAGCGTCCGAGCCGGGACAGGGGTTAGAGAGACCCAGTACTTC.

The chain uses TRBV27 and TRBJ2-2, with 10 bases matching TRBD1. Germline CDR1 and CDR2: MNHEY and SMNVEV (reference sequence). This CDR3 has 14 residues. V shed 2 bases, J shed 6 bases, and the junction held 0 bases outside the gene matches. The CDR3 sequence is CASSLDRGPGELFF. DNA of the CDR3: TGTGCCAGCAGTTTAGACAGGGGGCCCGGGGAGCTGTTTTTT.

The chain links TRBV25-1 to TRBJ1-4, with 7 positions matching TRBD1. V shed 4 bases, J shed 7 bases, and the junction held 6 bases outside the gene matches. The CDR3 sequence is 14 residues long. The V gene's germline CDR1 is MGHDK and CDR2 SYGVNS. The chain's CDR3 is CASSGAGQTEKLFF. CDR3 coding DNA: TGTGCCAGCAGTGGGGCGGGACAGACTGAAAAACTGTTTTTT.

The rearrangement uses TRBV11-2 and TRBJ2-5, with D possibly being TRBD2 (5 bases). In germline, CDR1 is SGHAT, CDR2 FQNNGV. The CDR3 runs 16 residues. V was pared by 2 bases and J by 5 bases, with 18 bases between. DNA for the CDR3: TGTGCCAGCAGCTTAATTCAGCGGCAGGAGATGGAGACCCAGTACTTC. Translating it yields CASSLIQRQEMETQYF.

This chain joins TRBV6-5 and TRBJ2-3; 10 bases are a match to TRBD2. Germline values: CDR1 MNHEY, CDR2 SVGAGI. The CDR3 has 14 amino acids. The V segment lost 6 bases and the J segment 0 bases; nucleotides outside the gene matches: 0. CDR3 bases: TGTGCCAGCAGACTAGCGGGGAGCACAGATACGCAGTATTTT. This sequence encodes CASRLAGSTDTQYF.

The chain employs TRBV6-5 and TRBJ1-1; D is ambiguous. CDR3 length: 13 residues. Deletions cut 5 bases from V and 1 base from J, with 8 bases between. Per germline, CDR1 MNHEY and CDR2 SVGAGI. The CDR3 sequence is CASSTTQNTEAFF. The CDR3 DNA reads as TGTGCCAGCAGTACGACTCAGAACACTGAAGCTTTCTTT.

This chain uses TRBV30 with TRBJ1-1; D is ambiguous. Germline V gene sequence: CDR1 GTSNPN, CDR2 SVGIG (reference sequence). Trimming pared 0 bases from V and 1 base from J, leaving 18 bases between. The CDR3 has 17 amino acids. This CDR3 reads CAWSVSLLRHQNTEAFF. DNA for the CDR3: TGTGCCTGGAGTGTCAGTCTTCTTCGACACCAGAACACTGAAGCTTTCTTT.

V and J are TRBV7-2 and TRBJ1-1; tentative D call: TRBD1 (5 bases). Germline values: CDR1 SGHTA, CDR2 FQGNSA. V lost 2 bases and J lost 1, with 14 bases in between. CDR3 length: 16 residues. The CDR3, as DNA: TGTGCCAGCAGCTTAACAGGCAACCTTGGGAACACTGAAGCTTTCTTT. It translates to CASSLTGNLGNTEAFF.

V is TRBV6-6 and J is TRBJ2-1; 8 bases align to TRBD2. The V and J ends lost 5 bases and 4 bases, in that order; junction bases with no gene match: 7. Germline-derived CDR1 and CDR2 are MNHNY and SVGAGI (reference sequence). This CDR3 has 15 residues. CDR3 sequence (DNA): TGTGCCAGCAGTAAACGGACTAGCCCTTACAATGAGCAGTTCTTC. Its translation is CASSKRTSPYNEQFF.

The chain recombines TRBV7-2 with TRBJ2-7; 7 bases are a match to TRBD2. Germline V CDR1 and CDR2: SGHTA, FQGNSA. The CDR3 has 14 residues. The V and J ends lost 6 bases and 3 bases, in that order; junction bases with no gene match: 8. CDR3 sequence (DNA): TGTGCCAGCAGTTCGAGAGGCGGGGGCTACGAGCAGTACTTC. Amino acid sequence: CASSSRGGGYEQYF. Variable domain in full (rest from reference TRBV7-2 and TRBJ2-7): GAGVSQSPSNKVTEKGKDVELRCDPISGHTALYWYRQSLGQGLEFLIYFQGNSAPDKSGLPSDRFSAERTGGSVSTLTIQRTQQEDSAVYLCASSSRGGGYEQYFGPGTRLTVT.

This sequence joins TRBV19 and TRBJ1-3, with a weak D call TRBD1 (5 bases). CDR1 is LNHDA and CDR2 is SQIVND in the germline V gene (reference sequence). Trimming pared 4 bases from V and 2 bases from J, leaving 15 bases between. The CDR3 loop spans 16 amino acids. In nucleotides, the CDR3 is TGTGCCAGTAGTAACCAGGGCGGACGAACTGGAAACACCATATATTTT. This gives the protein CASSNQGGRTGNTIYF.

The gene calls are TRBV29-1 and TRBJ2-7; 8 nucleotides agree with TRBD2. This CDR3 is 12 amino acids long. CDR1 and CDR2 from the germline V gene are SQVTM and ANQGSEA. V was clipped by 7 bases and J by 7 bases; unmatched bases: 9. The CDR3 loop is CSAALAGREQYF. CDR3 DNA sequence: TGCAGCGCCGCTTTAGCGGGAAGGGAGCAGTACTTC.

This clone was counted many times. The chain combines TRBV28 with TRBJ2-7; possible D gene TRBD2, 6 bases. V was pared by 5 bases and J by 0 bases, with 17 bases between. Germline assignment: CDR1 MDHEN and CDR2 SYDVKM. The CDR3 spans 16 residues. Here the CDR3 reads CASSQTGTLSSYEQYF. The DNA of the CDR3 is TGTGCCAGCAGTCAGACCGGGACTTTGAGCTCCTACGAGCAGTACTTC. Complete variable domain (other parts from reference TRBV28 and TRBJ2-7): DVKVTQSSRYLVKRTGEKVFLECVQDMDHENMFWYRQDPGLGLRLIYFSYDVKMKEKGDIPEGYSVSREKKERFSLILESASTNQTSMYLCASSQTGTLSSYEQYFGPGTRLTVT.

This sequence joins TRBV9 and TRBJ1-6; no firm D call. CDR1 is SGDLS, CDR2 YYNGEE, per germline. V lost 3 bases and J lost 7, with 11 bases in between. The CDR3 length is 14 residues. This chain's CDR3 is CASSGGGRNSPLHF. In nucleotides, the CDR3 is TGTGCCAGCAGCGGAGGAGGGAGGAATTCACCCCTCCACTTT.

V is TRBV5-4 and J is TRBJ2-2; possibly TRBD2 for D (5 bases). The CDR3 is 15 residues long. Looked up from germline, CDR1 is SGHNT and CDR2 is YYREEE (reference sequence). The V end was cut by 4 bases, the J end by 3 bases, with 13 bases between. The CDR3 DNA reads TGTGCCAGCAGCCCTGACTACGGGGACACCGGGGAGCTGTTTTTT. This gives the protein CASSPDYGDTGELFF.

The chain combines TRBV5-4 with TRBJ2-7, with D possibly being TRBD1 (6 bases). The CDR3 covers 15 residues. Germline V gene sequence: CDR1 SGHNT, CDR2 YYREEE (reference sequence). Between the trimmed V and J ends, which lost 3 bases and 7 bases, there was a span of 20 bases. The CDR3 DNA is TGTGCCAGCAGCTCCCAACAAGGGGACAACAGTGAGCAGTACTTC. Amino acid sequence: CASSSQQGDNSEQYF.

The chain employs TRBV28 and TRBJ2-7; D remains ambiguous. This CDR3 contains 14 residues. The V end lost 6 bases, the J end lost 1 base, and 13 bases lay between the germline ends. Germline values: CDR1 MDHEN, CDR2 SYDVKM. The CDR3 is CASRGAQPSYEQYF. DNA of the CDR3: TGTGCCAGCAGAGGCGCACAGCCTTCCTACGAGCAGTACTTC.

This clone was observed a single time. The rearrangement uses TRBV10-1 and TRBJ2-1; D is possibly TRBD2 (6 bases). The V end lost 10 bases, the J end lost 7 bases, and 23 bases lay between the germline ends. Germline lookup yields CDR1 WNHNN and CDR2 SYGVQD (reference sequence). The CDR3 length is 15 residues. CDR3 loop: CATFPPTGASNEQFF. DNA of the CDR3: TGCGCCACCTTTCCTCCAACGGGAGCCTCGAATGAGCAGTTCTTC.

The chain couples TRBV9 to TRBJ2-6; D perhaps matches TRBD1 (5 bases). The CDR3 totals 16 residues. Germline V gives CDR1 SGDLS, CDR2 YYNGEE. Deletions cut 2 bases from V and 0 bases from J, with 9 bases between. CDR3 in amino acids: CASSVGHSSGANVLTF. Here the CDR3 DNA reads TGTGCCAGCAGCGTGGGGCACTCCTCTGGGGCCAACGTCCTGACTTTC. The whole variable domain, remainder taken from reference TRBV9 and TRBJ2-6, is DSGVTQTPKHLITATGQRVTLRCSPRSGDLSVYWYQQSLDQGLQFLIQYYNGEERAKGNILERFSAQQFPDLHSELNLSSLELGDSALYFCASSVGHSSGANVLTFGAGSRLTVL.

The rearrangement links TRBV9 to TRBJ1-1; D unclear. The CDR3 sequence is 17 residues long. The V end was cut by 3 bases, the J end by 1 base, with 19 bases between. Germline CDR1 is SGDLS and CDR2 is YYNGEE. Here the CDR3 DNA reads TGTGCCAGCAGCGAAGTAGCGATCATCGAGGAGAACACTGAAGCTTTCTTT. Its translation: CASSEVAIIEENTEAFF.